This T cell receptor (beta chain) was found in a study of T cell clonality in common variable immunodeficiency. General study results and limits: TCRbeta clonality was increased in CVID versus healthy controls. Compared with controls, CVID subjects had fewer shared TCRbeta clones.

Using immunoSEQ multiplex PCR, the repertoire was profiled, and TCRdb retains in-frame clones only, with some absent. The record shows about 34,000 clones for this sample, with no singletons present. This clone was seen ten or more times. Its target is not known. The read halts 3 residues ahead of the CDR3 end, with the missing end drawn from the germline J gene. The same CDR3 also results from other DNA sequences found in this sample. The V end was cut by 4 bases, the J end by 1 base, with 6 bases between. The CDR3 is 13 residues long. Germline-derived CDR1 and CDR2 are KGHDR and SFDVKD. The TCR was taken from a person aged 18 to 75 in good health. V is TRBV24-1 and J is TRBJ1-1, with D perhaps matching TRBD1 (6 bases). The sequenced sample consisted of peripheral blood mononuclear cells. The chain's CDR3 is CATSDRGNTEAFF. Incomplete CDR3 DNA: TGTGCCACCAGTGACAGGGGGAACACTGAA.